These T cell receptor beta chains were read from a single sample in a study of T cells after yellow fever vaccination. TCRdb processed the 5' RACE reads anew with MiXCR; each CDR3 protein has one entry. The sample contains 350,000 to 450,000 distinct CDR3 sequences, about 19% of which appear only once. Material: PBMCs, obtained before the yellow fever booster vaccination. These receptors were taken from a man younger than 35 who received the YFV17D yellow fever vaccine. The CDR3 runs from the conserved cysteine through the conserved F or W. The D gene is left open where the match is weak. Rows may omit the clone size; those that give it use once, few, many or a size class.

j_gene: TRBJ1-1; v_gene: TRBV29-1; d_gene: .; abundance: few; CDR3nt: TGCAGCGTTGAAAGAGGGAGTGAAGCTTTCTTT; CDR3aa: CSVERGSEAFF
j_gene: TRBJ2-6; v_gene: TRBV5-1; d_gene: .; abundance: few; CDR3nt: TGCGCCAGCAGCTTCTCGGGGGTAGGGGCCAACGTCCTGACTTTC; CDR3aa: CASSFSGVGANVLTF
j_gene: TRBJ2-7; v_gene: TRBV20-1; d_gene: .; abundance: .; CDR3nt: TGCAGTGCCGCCCGTGAGGTCGAGCAGTACTTC; CDR3aa: CSAAREVEQYF
j_gene: TRBJ1-1; v_gene: TRBV6-6; d_gene: .; abundance: .; CDR3nt: TGTGCCAGCAGTTGGGACCTCGAGGGAAGTGGTGAAGCTTTCTTT; CDR3aa: CASSWDLEGSGEAFF
j_gene: TRBJ2-1; v_gene: TRBV29-1; d_gene: .; abundance: .; CDR3nt: TGCAGCGTTGAGAAGGGGGGCGATGAGCAGTTCTTC; CDR3aa: CSVEKGGDEQFF
j_gene: TRBJ2-5; v_gene: TRBV27; d_gene: .; abundance: .; CDR3nt: TGTGCCAGCGCGACCCAGCACTTCGTAGAGACCCAGTACTTC; CDR3aa: CASATQHFVETQYF
j_gene: TRBJ2-5; v_gene: TRBV5-4; d_gene: .; abundance: once; CDR3nt: TGTGCCAGCAGCTCCCGTCGGGACTTTCAAGAGACCCAGTACTTC; CDR3aa: CASSSRRDFQETQYF
j_gene: TRBJ2-4; v_gene: TRBV7-9; d_gene: .; abundance: .; CDR3nt: TGTGCCAGCAGCTTAGTCTCCGGCCTAGGTCAGAACATTCAGTACTTC; CDR3aa: CASSLVSGLGQNIQYF
j_gene: TRBJ2-7; v_gene: TRBV5-1; d_gene: .; abundance: many; CDR3nt: TGCGCCAGCAGCCACCTCGGGGACATCGGCTACGAGCAGTACTTC; CDR3aa: CASSHLGDIGYEQYF
j_gene: TRBJ2-7; v_gene: TRBV29-1; d_gene: TRBD1; abundance: .; CDR3nt: TGCAGCGTTGTCGTTACAGGGGTCTCCTACGAGCAGTACTTC; CDR3aa: CSVVVTGVSYEQYF
j_gene: TRBJ2-5; v_gene: TRBV6-5; d_gene: TRBD1; abundance: few; CDR3nt: TGTGCCAGCATGGACGGGACAGAAGAGACCCAGTACTTC; CDR3aa: CASMDGTEETQYF
j_gene: TRBJ1-2; v_gene: TRBV18; d_gene: .; abundance: few; CDR3nt: TGTGCCAGCTCAGAAGCAGACAACTATGGCTACACCTTC; CDR3aa: CASSEADNYGYTF
j_gene: TRBJ1-1; v_gene: TRBV4-1; d_gene: .; abundance: .; CDR3nt: TGCGCCAGCAGCCTCCTCTGGAACACTGAAGCTTTCTTT; CDR3aa: CASSLLWNTEAFF
j_gene: TRBJ2-1; v_gene: TRBV5-1; d_gene: .; abundance: .; CDR3nt: TGCGCCAGCAGATTTCGGCCTCTCAATGAGCAGTTCTTC; CDR3aa: CASRFRPLNEQFF
j_gene: TRBJ1-1; v_gene: TRBV18; d_gene: .; abundance: .; CDR3nt: TGTGCCAGCTCACCGAAATTATTGACAACCCTCCCTGAAGCTTTCTTT; CDR3aa: CASSPKLLTTLPEAFF
j_gene: TRBJ1-1; v_gene: TRBV7-9; d_gene: TRBD1; abundance: few; CDR3nt: TGTGCCAGCAGCGACTGGACAGGGCTGGACACTGAAGCTTTCTTT; CDR3aa: CASSDWTGLDTEAFF
j_gene: TRBJ2-2; v_gene: TRBV12-3/TRBV12-4; d_gene: .; abundance: .; CDR3nt: TGTGCCAGCAGTTTCATCACAGCCGGCTCCGGGGAGCTGTTTTTT; CDR3aa: CASSFITAGSGELFF
j_gene: TRBJ2-3; v_gene: TRBV21-1; d_gene: .; abundance: few; CDR3nt: TGTGCCAGCAGCTCCCGCCCGGGACTAGTTACAGATACGCAGTATTTT; CDR3aa: CASSSRPGLVTDTQYF
j_gene: TRBJ2-5; v_gene: TRBV4-2; d_gene: .; abundance: few; CDR3nt: TGTGCCAGCAGCCCAGGAGGGGGAAATACAGAGACCCAGTACTTC; CDR3aa: CASSPGGGNTETQYF
j_gene: TRBJ1-2; v_gene: TRBV2; d_gene: .; abundance: .; CDR3nt: TGTGCCAGCACCCAGGCACCCCTTTATGGCTACACCTTC; CDR3aa: CASTQAPLYGYTF
j_gene: TRBJ2-4; v_gene: TRBV29-1; d_gene: TRBD1; abundance: many; CDR3nt: TGCAGCGTTGTTGGGGACAGGGGGGCCAAAAACATTCAGTACTTC; CDR3aa: CSVVGDRGAKNIQYF
j_gene: TRBJ2-7; v_gene: TRBV6-6; d_gene: TRBD2; abundance: few; CDR3nt: TGTGCCAGCAGTTGGGCGAGCGGGGAAGGACTATCCTACGAGCAGTACTTC; CDR3aa: CASSWASGEGLSYEQYF
j_gene: TRBJ2-5; v_gene: TRBV5-5; d_gene: TRBD2; abundance: many; CDR3nt: TGTGCCAGCAGCTTGGAAGTAGCGGGGGGGCGCGAGACCCAGTACTTC; CDR3aa: CASSLEVAGGRETQYF
j_gene: TRBJ2-2; v_gene: TRBV5-1; d_gene: TRBD1; abundance: .; CDR3nt: TGCGCCAGCAGCTGGGGACAGGGGGCCGGGGAGCTGTTTTTT; CDR3aa: CASSWGQGAGELFF
j_gene: TRBJ2-3; v_gene: TRBV27; d_gene: .; abundance: .; CDR3nt: TGTGCCAGCAGTTCCCTAGCGACGACGCAGTATTTT; CDR3aa: CASSSLATTQYF
j_gene: TRBJ2-1; v_gene: TRBV29-1; d_gene: TRBD2; abundance: .; CDR3nt: TGCAGCGTTGAGATGACTAGCGGGGCCCATGAGCAGTTCTTC; CDR3aa: CSVEMTSGAHEQFF
j_gene: TRBJ2-7; v_gene: TRBV20-1; d_gene: .; abundance: .; CDR3nt: TGCAGTGTCACACAATACTACGAGCAGTACTTC; CDR3aa: CSVTQYYEQYF
j_gene: TRBJ2-2; v_gene: TRBV3-1; d_gene: TRBD2; abundance: .; CDR3nt: TGTGCCAGCAGCCAAGAGGGACTAGCGGGGGTCGAGCTGTTTTTT; CDR3aa: CASSQEGLAGVELFF
j_gene: TRBJ2-4; v_gene: TRBV6-6; d_gene: .; abundance: many; CDR3nt: TGTGCCAGCAGTCCGAGTCCGAACATTCAGTACTTC; CDR3aa: CASSPSPNIQYF
j_gene: TRBJ2-3; v_gene: TRBV9; d_gene: .; abundance: .; CDR3nt: TGTGCCAGCAGCGAAACTAGCCTAATCACAGATACGCAGTATTTT; CDR3aa: CASSETSLITDTQYF
j_gene: TRBJ2-2; v_gene: TRBV6-2/TRBV6-3; d_gene: .; abundance: .; CDR3nt: TGTGCCAGCATTAAGGGGGGGACCACCGGGGAGCTGTTTTTT; CDR3aa: CASIKGGTTGELFF
j_gene: TRBJ2-2; v_gene: TRBV29-1; d_gene: .; abundance: many; CDR3nt: TGCAGCGTTGCTGCGAGGGCAGATACCGGGGAGCTGTTTTTT; CDR3aa: CSVAARADTGELFF
j_gene: TRBJ2-3; v_gene: TRBV24-1; d_gene: TRBD2; abundance: .; CDR3nt: TGTGCCACCAGTGATTGGACTAGCGGGGGCACAGATACGCAGTATTTT; CDR3aa: CATSDWTSGGTDTQYF
j_gene: TRBJ2-3; v_gene: TRBV4-1; d_gene: .; abundance: .; CDR3nt: TGCGCCAGCAGCCAGGGGACCCTTAACACAGATACGCAGTATTTT; CDR3aa: CASSQGTLNTDTQYF
j_gene: TRBJ2-5; v_gene: TRBV12-3/TRBV12-4; d_gene: .; abundance: many; CDR3nt: TGTGCCAGCAGTTCGTCCGGTCCCGAGACCCAGTACTTC; CDR3aa: CASSSSGPETQYF
j_gene: TRBJ2-3; v_gene: TRBV6-4; d_gene: .; abundance: many; CDR3nt: TGTGCCAGCAGTGACGGGGGGGCCTCAGATACGCAGTATTTT; CDR3aa: CASSDGGASDTQYF
j_gene: TRBJ2-7; v_gene: TRBV20-1; d_gene: .; abundance: .; CDR3nt: TGCAGTGCTATTTCGGGACTCCTGGACTACGAGCAGTACTTC; CDR3aa: CSAISGLLDYEQYF
j_gene: TRBJ1-2; v_gene: TRBV2; d_gene: .; abundance: few; CDR3nt: TGTGCCAGCAGTGTGAGATCGGGCTACACCTTC; CDR3aa: CASSVRSGYTF
j_gene: TRBJ1-1; v_gene: TRBV7-9; d_gene: TRBD1; abundance: .; CDR3nt: TGTGCCAGCAGACCCCCGACAGGGGTGAACACTGAAGCTTTCTTT; CDR3aa: CASRPPTGVNTEAFF
j_gene: TRBJ2-1; v_gene: TRBV7-6; d_gene: .; abundance: .; CDR3nt: TGTGCCAGCAGCCCCCGACTAGACGGTGGCGGTGAGCAGTTCTTC; CDR3aa: CASSPRLDGGGEQFF
j_gene: TRBJ1-2; v_gene: TRBV14; d_gene: .; abundance: .; CDR3nt: TGTGCCAGCAGCACCGGTCGTGGCTATGGCTACACCTTC; CDR3aa: CASSTGRGYGYTF